This T cell receptor beta chain appears in the sequencing data of a study of T cells in Graves' hyperthyroidism and ophthalmopathy. Study conclusions and caveats: The model's output predicted ophthalmopathy at a median of roughly 6.9 months prior to onset.

The PBMCs were sourced from fresh peripheral blood (about 9.6 ml). Of note for this clonotype: What it binds is unknown.

Regions amplified from RNA transcripts were the TCR beta CDR3 regions. HTBI primers drove first-round RT-PCR of the TCR CDR3. One entry per CDR3 protein, called by TCRdb with MiXCR from the multiplex PCR reads. The sample holds roughly 360,000 distinct CDR3 sequences, approximately 12% seen once. The material sequenced was blood. This receptor was obtained from a man aged 25 to 40 with Graves' hyperthyroidism that later progressed to Graves' ophthalmopathy.

The CDR3 DNA reads as TGCGCCAGCAGCCGATCCGGGACAGAGAACTATGGCTACACCTTC. Encoded protein: CASSRSGTENYGYTF. This chain joins TRBV5-1 and TRBJ1-2, with 7 bases identical to TRBD1. CDR3 length equals 15 residues. Germline V gene lookup returns CDR1 SGHRS and CDR2 YFSETQ. Trimming took 4 bases from V and 2 from J; bases not matched to a gene: 8.